Shown below are 21 T cell receptor beta chains from a single sample sequenced in a study of cytomegalovirus exposure and HLA in healthy donors (TCRdb year 2017). The library was generated by the immunoSEQ multiplex PCR assay. A mixture of 60 forward primers for TCR Vbeta segments and 13 reverse primers for TCR Jbeta segments was used in the multiplex PCR. Drawn from immuneACCESS, this table holds only the in-frame rearrangements with V and J called that TCRdb kept. Clones are partly lost; checked studies trace under half to an unresolved V gene and leave the rest unexplained. The sample table contains roughly 86,000 clones; only one count was recorded for over 60% of them. The ten largest clonotypes hold 6% of the sample. The sample taken for sequencing was PBMCs. These receptors originate from a female donor in good health and CMV-seronegative.

The gene calls are TRBV10-2 and TRBJ1-5; maybe TRBD1 (6 bases). Deletions cut 2 bases from V and 2 bases from J, with 10 bases between. The CDR3 loop spans 15 amino acids. Germline lookup yields CDR1 WSHSY and CDR2 SAAADI. The CDR3 DNA reads TGCGCCAGCAGTGAGAGAGGGGGGGGCAATCAGCCCCAGCATTTT. Protein sequence: CASSERGGGNQPQHF.

The DNA for the CDR3 is TGTGCCAGCAGCCAATGGGGGCTGGACACTGAAGCTTTCTTT. Protein: CASSQWGLDTEAFF. This chain uses TRBV14 with TRBJ1-1; TRBD1 is a possible D gene (6 bases). The CDR3 consists of 14 residues. The germline V gene has CDR1 SGHDN and CDR2 FVKESK. Between the trimmed V and J ends, which lost 2 bases and 3 bases, there was a span of 10 bases.

In DNA, the CDR3 is TGTGCCAGCAGTCGGGACAGGACTCCTAACTATGGCTACACCTTC. Residues: CASSRDRTPNYGYTF. The chain is built from TRBV6-5 and TRBJ1-2; 8 nucleotides match TRBD1. The V segment lost 5 bases and the J segment 0 bases; nucleotides outside the gene matches: 5. This CDR3 is 15 amino acids long. Germline lookup yields CDR1 MNHEY and CDR2 SVGAGI.

The gene calls are TRBV18 and TRBJ2-1; 11 bases are a match to TRBD2. There are 17 residues in the CDR3. From germline, CDR1 is KGHSH and CDR2 LQKENI. Trimming took 5 bases from V and 7 from J; bases not matched to a gene: 13. For the CDR3, the DNA is TGTGCCAGCTCAGAACCAACAGGACTAGCGGGTTTGAATGAGCAGTTCTTC. The encoded protein is CASSEPTGLAGLNEQFF. Together with reference TRBV18 and TRBJ2-1, the CDR3 gives the full variable domain: NAGVMQNPRHLVRRRGQEARLRCSPMKGHSHVYWYRQLPEEGLKFMVYLQKENIIDESGMPKERFSAEFPKEGPSILRIQQVVRGDSAAYFCASSEPTGLAGLNEQFFGPGTRLTVL.

This clone appeared a few times. This chain links TRBV4-3 with TRBJ1-1; D may be TRBD1 (6 bases). The V end lost 2 bases, the J end lost 2 bases, and 15 bases lay between the germline ends. CDR3 length: 16 amino acids. Per germline, CDR1 LGHNA and CDR2 YSLEER. The CDR3 DNA reads as TGCGCCAGCAGCCAAAACCTTCAGGGGTTTAACACTGAAGCTTTCTTT. Amino acid sequence: CASSQNLQGFNTEAFF.

V usage is TRBV4-2 and J usage is TRBJ2-7, with D perhaps matching TRBD1 (5 bases). Deletions cut 1 base from V and 1 base from J, with 11 bases between. From germline, CDR1 is LGHNA and CDR2 YNFKEQ. The CDR3 covers 15 residues. This chain's CDR3 is CASSQGFDSSYEQYF. Written as DNA, the CDR3 is TGTGCCAGCAGCCAAGGGTTCGACAGTTCCTACGAGCAGTACTTC.

CDR3 sequence reads: CASSPWGPGYTF. The CDR3 bases are TGTGCCAGTAGCCCATGGGGGCCCGGCTACACCTTC. The gene calls are TRBV19 and TRBJ1-2; tentatively, D is TRBD1 (6 bases). Germline values: CDR1 LNHDA, CDR2 SQIVND (reference sequence). CDR3 length: 12 residues. The V and J ends lost 6 bases and 8 bases respectively, with 13 bases between them. The whole variable domain, filled in from reference TRBV19 and TRBJ1-2, reads DGGITQSPKYLFRKEGQNVTLSCEQNLNHDAMYWYRQDPGQGLRLIYYSQIVNDFQKGDIAEGYSVSREKKESFPLTVTSAQKNPTAFYLCASSPWGPGYTFGSGTRLTVV.

J is TRBJ2-7 and V is TRBV28; perhaps TRBD1 as D (6 bases). Germline CDR1 and CDR2: MDHEN and SYDVKM. V was cut by 6 bases and J by 6 bases, with 15 bases left in between. The CDR3 has 13 residues. The CDR3 region is CASRITGSGEQYF. The CDR3 DNA is TGTGCCAGCAGAATCACAGGGTCCGGCGAGCAGTACTTC.

The chain has TRBV6-1 and TRBJ1-2; TRBD1 aligns across 10 bases. The CDR3 contains 13 residues. Germline V gene lookup returns CDR1 MNHNS and CDR2 SASEGT. V shed 4 bases, J shed 7 bases, and the junction held 3 bases outside the gene matches. CDR3 sequence: CASSGQGASGYTF. The DNA of the CDR3 is TGTGCCAGCAGTGGACAGGGGGCGAGTGGCTACACCTTC.

The chain recombines TRBV5-6 with TRBJ1-5, with TRBD1 identical over 7 bases. The CDR3 spans 15 residues. The J segment lost 2 bases and the V segment lost 4 bases, leaving 6 bases of the junction unmatched. Germline CDR1 is SGHDT and CDR2 is YYEEEE. In nucleotides, the CDR3 is TGTGCCAGCAGCCCAGGGGGACTAGGCAATCAGCCCCAGCATTTT. Translating gives CASSPGGLGNQPQHF.

This clone was observed a few times. The chain recombines TRBV6-6 with TRBJ2-5; TRBD1 matches at 11 bases. V shed 6 bases and J 5 bases; nucleotides not matched to a gene: 8. The CDR3 contains 15 residues. Germline CDR1 MNHNY, CDR2 SVGAGI (reference sequence). The CDR3 nucleotides are TGTGCCAGCAGCCCCAGGACAGGGGGCGCGGAGACCCAGTACTTC. Protein sequence: CASSPRTGGAETQYF.

The chain carries TRBV11-2 and TRBJ2-3; weak D call: TRBD2 (6 bases). This CDR3 is 17 amino acids long. The ends were cut back, 4 bases at V and 0 bases at J, with 17 bases in the middle. Germline-derived CDR1 and CDR2 are SGHAT and FQNNGV. The CDR3 loop is CASSSRGVRESTDTQYF. In nucleotides, the CDR3 is TGTGCCAGCAGCTCCCGAGGGGTCCGGGAGAGCACAGATACGCAGTATTTT.

This clone was counted a single time. The chain recombines TRBV6-5 with TRBJ2-7, with 11 positions matching TRBD1. The germline V gene encodes CDR1 MNHEY and CDR2 SVGAGI. J gave up 6 bases and V 5 bases, and 6 bases lay outside the gene matches. The CDR3 length is 14 residues. CDR3 sequence: CASSHPGQGGEQYF. The CDR3 DNA follows: TGTGCCAGCAGTCATCCGGGACAGGGGGGCGAGCAGTACTTC.

This sequence joins TRBV10-1 and TRBJ1-1; TRBD1 aligns across 7 bases. CDR1 and CDR2 (germline): WNHNN, SYGVQD (reference sequence). J gave up 0 bases and V 3 bases, and 1 base lay outside the gene matches. The length of the CDR3 is 14 residues. CDR3 sequence reads: CASSEGGLNTEAFF. The CDR3 region has the DNA TGCGCCAGCAGTGAAGGGGGCCTGAACACTGAAGCTTTCTTT.

This clone has more than one count but fewer than ten. The V gene is TRBV19, the J gene TRBJ1-5, with no clear D. Germline CDR1 LNHDA, CDR2 SQIVND (reference sequence). This CDR3 region has 13 residues. Trimming removed 3 bases from V and 7 bases from J, with 10 bases in between. This chain's CDR3 is CASSMGVGQPQHF. The CDR3 bases are TGTGCCAGTAGTATGGGAGTGGGGCAGCCCCAGCATTTT.

This chain uses TRBV19 with TRBJ1-2, with a possible D match to TRBD1 (5 bases). Germline CDR1 LNHDA, CDR2 SQIVND (reference sequence). The CDR3 has 15 amino acids. The V and J ends lost 4 bases and 4 bases respectively, with 16 bases between them. CDR3 residues: CASSSRDSSSYGYTF. The CDR3 nucleotides read TGTGCCAGTAGTAGCCGGGACTCGTCGTCCTATGGCTACACCTTC.

This chain links TRBV30 with TRBJ1-1; D is possibly TRBD1 (5 bases). Germline assignment: CDR1 GTSNPN and CDR2 SVGIG (reference sequence). This CDR3 is built from 15 residues. Trimming took 5 bases from V and 0 from J, leaving 16 bases between them. CDR3 sequence: CAWLGLPPMNTEAFF. DNA for the CDR3: TGTGCCTGGTTGGGACTGCCACCCATGAACACTGAAGCTTTCTTT.

This chain links TRBV6-6 with TRBJ2-3; perhaps TRBD1 as D (7 bases). The CDR3 consists of 16 residues. V was shortened by 8 bases and J by 2 bases, with 20 bases between the two germline ends. CDR1 is MNHNY, CDR2 SVGAGI, per germline (reference sequence). CDR3 sequence: CASGGTGEAITDTQYF. CDR3 sequence (DNA): TGTGCCAGCGGGGGTACAGGGGAGGCAATCACAGATACGCAGTATTTT.

The CDR3 DNA follows: TGTGCCACCAGCAGAACAGGGTTAGGAAACACCATATATTTT. Translated, it gives CATSRTGLGNTIYF. This rearrangement joins TRBV15 to TRBJ1-3; TRBD1 might be the D (6 bases). Germline lookup yields CDR1 LNHNV and CDR2 YYDKDF (reference sequence). This CDR3 has 14 amino acids. Trimming pared 2 bases from V and 4 bases from J, leaving 9 bases between.

J is TRBJ1-1 and V is TRBV6-1; 8 bases are shared with TRBD1. This CDR3 is 14 amino acids long. The germline V gene has CDR1 MNHNS and CDR2 SASEGT. Unmatched junction bases numbered 4, after V lost 6 bases and J lost 1 base. In DNA form, the CDR3 reads TGTGCCAGCAGGGGGACAGGTCCGAACACTGAAGCTTTCTTT. This codes for CASRGTGPNTEAFF.

This clone was seen more than once but under ten times. The chain couples TRBV5-4 to TRBJ1-2, with 7 bases lining up with TRBD1. CDR3 length equals 15 residues. Germline V CDR1 and CDR2: SGHNT, YYREEE (reference sequence). With 2 bases clipped from V and 0 bases from J, the junction kept 4 bases outside the gene matches. This CDR3 reads CASSFLDRPNYGYTF. Here the CDR3 DNA reads TGTGCCAGCAGCTTCTTGGACAGGCCTAACTATGGCTACACCTTC.